The next 15 T cell receptor beta chains were all read from a single sample in a study of blood T cell repertoires in COVID-19. Sequenced by immunoSEQ multiplex PCR; TCRdb stores in-frame clones only, minus some. The table shows tens of thousands of clones, with 94% occurring only once. Input material: peripheral blood. The receptor source for this set is a human donor with active COVID-19. The donor label of this sample is uncertain.

The chain combines TRBV9 with TRBJ2-7, with a possible D match to TRBD1 (5 bases). Per the germline V gene, CDR1 is SGDLS and CDR2 is YYNGEE. V was trimmed by 4 bases and J by 0 bases, leaving 17 bases between them. The CDR3 contains 16 residues. The CDR3 region is CASSTNEQDSSYEQYF. The CDR3 DNA is TGTGCCAGCAGCACCAACGAACAGGATTCCTCCTACGAGCAGTACTTC.

The chain uses TRBV25-1 and TRBJ2-7; weak D call: TRBD1 (5 bases). V lost 4 bases to trimming and J lost 3 bases, with 16 bases between them. The V gene's germline CDR1 is MGHDK and CDR2 SYGVNS. The CDR3 covers 15 residues. As DNA, the CDR3 is TGTGCCAGCAGTGTAGCCAGGGTGGTCGGCTACGAGCAGTACTTC. Translation: CASSVARVVGYEQYF.

The V and J genes are TRBV11-3 and TRBJ1-2, with D perhaps matching TRBD1 (6 bases). Trimming removed 0 bases at V and 8 bases at J, with 13 bases between. This CDR3 comprises 14 residues. CDR1 and CDR2 (germline): SGHNT, YENEEA. CDR3 DNA sequence: TGTGCCAGCAGCTTAGAAGGCAGGGGTGGCGGCTACACCTTC. Residues: CASSLEGRGGGYTF.

A single count supports this clone. The chain joins TRBV19 to TRBJ2-2; 8 positions match TRBD1. Per germline, CDR1 LNHDA and CDR2 SQIVND (reference sequence). This CDR3 region has 14 residues. J was trimmed by 5 bases and V by 5 bases; bases with no gene match: 4. The CDR3 nucleotides read TGTGCCAGTAGTTCAGGGGGCAAGACCGGGGAGCTGTTTTTT. Translated, it gives CASSSGGKTGELFF.

The chain uses TRBV9 and TRBJ2-7, with D maybe TRBD1 (6 bases). The length of the CDR3 is 13 residues. Trimming took 3 bases from V and 7 from J, leaving 14 bases between them. Germline V gene sequence: CDR1 SGDLS, CDR2 YYNGEE. CDR3 nucleotides: TGTGCCAGCAGCGGGGGGCAGGGTGGAGAGCAGTACTTC. It codes for CASSGGQGGEQYF.

This chain connects TRBV2 to TRBJ2-3; 10 nucleotides agree with TRBD2. Germline loops: CDR1 SNHLY, CDR2 FYNNEI. There are 15 residues in the CDR3. The J segment lost 0 bases and the V segment lost 6 bases, leaving 3 bases of the junction unmatched. The CDR3 nucleotides are TGTGCCAGCAGCCTTAGCGGGGGGAGCACAGATACGCAGTATTTT. Translating gives CASSLSGGSTDTQYF.

The rearrangement links TRBV4-3 to TRBJ2-1; 7 bases are a match to TRBD2. Germline CDR1 is LGHNA and CDR2 is YSLEER. Losses at the gene ends were 0 bases for V and 4 bases for J; bases not matched to a gene: 6. This CDR3 comprises 16 residues. CDR3: CASSQDLSGAYNEQFF. Written as DNA, the CDR3 is TGCGCCAGCAGCCAAGATCTGAGCGGGGCATACAATGAGCAGTTCTTC.

The chain couples TRBV6-2 or TRBV6-3 to TRBJ1-5; 8 bases fit TRBD1. This CDR3 is 16 amino acids long. Germline trimming cut 2 bases from V and 4 bases from J; bases unmatched to any gene: 7. Germline-derived CDR1 and CDR2 are MNHEY and SVGEGT. In DNA form, the CDR3 reads TGTGCCAGCAGTTACCCCCGGACAGGGAGGAATCAGCCCCAGCATTTT. Its protein is CASSYPRTGRNQPQHF.

This chain joins TRBV9 and TRBJ2-1; 10 bases line up with TRBD2. The CDR3 is 16 residues long. V shed 4 bases and J 7 bases; nucleotides not matched to a gene: 11. Germline V gene data show CDR1 as SGDLS and CDR2 as YYNGEE. For the CDR3, the DNA is TGTGCCAGCAGCACCCAAGCGGGAGGGCCTGTGAATGAGCAGTTCTTC. Protein sequence: CASSTQAGGPVNEQFF.

This chain uses TRBV27 with TRBJ2-5; TRBD1 is a possible D gene (5 bases). The CDR3 totals 14 residues. V was pared by 4 bases and J by 0 bases, with 9 bases between. CDR1 and CDR2 (germline): MNHEY, SMNVEV (reference sequence). The CDR3 region has the DNA TGTGCCAGCAGTTCGAGACAGAACCAAGAGACCCAGTACTTC. Translating gives CASSSRQNQETQYF.

This chain uses TRBV24-1 with TRBJ1-1, with D tentatively TRBD1 (5 bases). The germline V gene has CDR1 KGHDR and CDR2 SFDVKD. The CDR3 is 15 amino acids. Trimming left V 1 base short and J 2 bases short, with 10 bases between. The CDR3 sequence: CATSDLQEKNTEAFF. The CDR3 DNA reads TGTGCCACCAGTGATTTACAGGAAAAAAACACTGAAGCTTTCTTT.

V is TRBV2 and J is TRBJ1-3, with 9 nucleotides matching TRBD1. With 6 bases clipped from V and 4 bases from J, the junction kept 7 bases outside the gene matches. The length of the CDR3 is 15 residues. CDR1 and CDR2 from the germline V gene are SNHLY and FYNNEI. The CDR3 here is CASRGRTGAGNTIYF. CDR3 in DNA: TGTGCCAGCAGAGGTCGGACAGGGGCGGGAAACACCATATATTTT.

CDR3 protein: CASSGGTGAGNTIYF. The CDR3 DNA reads as TGCGCCAGCAGCGGCGGGACAGGGGCTGGAAACACCATATATTTT. This chain joins TRBV4-1 and TRBJ1-3; 10 nucleotides agree with TRBD1. Looked up from germline, CDR1 is MGHRA and CDR2 is YSYEKL. CDR3 length: 15 residues. Trimming took 5 bases from V and 2 from J; bases not matched to a gene: 3.

The genes are TRBV19 and TRBJ2-2; tentatively, D is TRBD1 (6 bases). Trimming stripped 5 bases from V and 7 bases from J, with 17 bases between. Germline CDR1 is LNHDA and CDR2 is SQIVND (reference sequence). The CDR3 has 15 residues. CDR3 loop: CASSATGIRNGELFF. CDR3 DNA: TGTGCCAGTAGTGCTACAGGGATACGGAACGGGGAGCTGTTTTTT. The full variable domain, rest sourced from reference TRBV19 and TRBJ2-2, is DGGITQSPKYLFRKEGQNVTLSCEQNLNHDAMYWYRQDPGQGLRLIYYSQIVNDFQKGDIAEGYSVSREKKESFPLTVTSAQKNPTAFYLCASSATGIRNGELFFGEGSRLTVL.

The J gene is TRBJ2-3, the V gene TRBV10-2; D is perhaps TRBD1 (7 bases). This CDR3 contains 17 residues. The germline CDR1 and CDR2 sequences are WSHSY and SAAADI. The V gene lost 0 bases and the J gene lost 0 bases, with 13 bases spanning the gap. In DNA form, the CDR3 reads TGCGCCAGCAGTGAGTCGGGCAGGGGGGCTAGCACAGATACGCAGTATTTT. The encoded protein is CASSESGRGASTDTQYF.